This is a list of T cell receptor beta chains from one sample in a study of blood T cell repertoires in COVID-19. Clones were read by immunoSEQ multiplex PCR, and TCRdb kept only the in-frame ones, dropping some. The table shows roughly 60,000 clones, with roughly 87% occurring only once. The sequenced sample was peripheral blood. The source of these receptors is a human donor with acute or convalescent COVID-19. The donor label of this sample is uncertain. Both conserved end residues are part of each CDR3. The D gene is left open where the match is weak. Clone size, where shown, is once, few, many, or a class for clones that have expanded.

clone size,D gene,J gene,CDR3 length,V gene,CDR3 DNA,CDR3 protein
.,TRBD2,TRBJ2-7,16,TRBV6-2/TRBV6-3,TGTGCCAGCAGTCGACTAGCGGGAGGTTCCTCCTACGAGCAGTACTTC,CASSRLAGGSSYEQYF
.,.,TRBJ1-3,15,TRBV7-9,TGTGCCAGCAGCTTAATGTCGACACCTGGAAACACCATATATTTT,CASSLMSTPGNTIYF
.,.,TRBJ2-3,15,TRBV10-3,TGTGCCATCAGCCCCAGTGGGCTCCCTAAAGATACGCAGTATTTT,CAISPSGLPKDTQYF
.,TRBD1,TRBJ1-1,16,TRBV15,TGTGCCACCAGCAGATTCGTTGACAGGGGTTTATATGAAGCTTTCTTT,CATSRFVDRGLYEAFF
.,TRBD2,TRBJ2-1,20,TRBV28,TGTGCCAGCAGTTCGATACCGGGACTAGCGGGGGGTTTCACCTACAATGAGCAGTTCTTC,CASSSIPGLAGGFTYNEQFF
.,.,TRBJ2-1,14,TRBV5-1,TGCGCCAGCAGCGTCCGGGAAATTTACAATGAGCAGTTCTTC,CASSVREIYNEQFF
.,TRBD2,TRBJ2-1,15,TRBV6-1,TGTGCCAGCAGTGAGACGCGGGGGGGCCTGAATGAGCAGTTCTTC,CASSETRGGLNEQFF
.,.,TRBJ1-1,14,TRBV29-1,TGCAGCGTTGGTCTTTCAGGGCCGGGCACTGAAGCTTTCTTT,CSVGLSGPGTEAFF
.,.,TRBJ1-6,13,TRBV11-2,TGTGCCAGCAGCCAGGAGGGTGGATCACCCCTCCACTTT,CASSQEGGSPLHF
once,TRBD1,TRBJ1-1,15,TRBV4-1,TGCGCCAGCAGCCTGGCTCGGGACAGCCTGACTGAAGCTTTCTTT,CASSLARDSLTEAFF
.,.,TRBJ1-6,16,TRBV10-3,TGTGCCATCAGTGAGTCTGGCAGGGGATGGGATTCACCCCTCCACTTT,CAISESGRGWDSPLHF
.,.,TRBJ1-2,12,TRBV27,TGTGCCAGCAGTTCTACAGGGCTAGGCTACACCTTC,CASSSTGLGYTF
.,TRBD2,TRBJ2-1,14,TRBV7-8,TGTGCCAGCAGCTTGGGGACTAGCGGGTATGAGCAGTTCTTC,CASSLGTSGYEQFF
.,TRBD1,TRBJ1-2,15,TRBV19,TGTGCCAGTAGTACGGACAGGGAGATCGGCTATGGCTACACCTTC,CASSTDREIGYGYTF
.,TRBD1,TRBJ1-4,15,TRBV5-1,TGCGCCAGCAGCTCCTGGACAGGGACGGGTGAAAAACTGTTTTTT,CASSSWTGTGEKLFF
.,.,TRBJ1-5,15,TRBV10-3,TGTGCCATCAGTGGGGGAGTTTATAGCAATCAGCCCCAGCATTTT,CAISGGVYSNQPQHF
.,.,TRBJ2-2,14,TRBV5-1,TGCGCCAGCAGCGAGGGACAATTCGCCGGGGAGCTGTTTTTT,CASSEGQFAGELFF
.,.,TRBJ2-5,13,TRBV7-2,TGTGCCAGCAGCTTGGGGGCTACAGAGACCCAGTACTTC,CASSLGATETQYF